These 25 T cell receptor beta chains share one sample of origin, sequenced in a study of T cell responses to AZD1222 COVID-19 vaccine. Sequencing used immunoSEQ multiplex PCR; TCRdb keeps in-frame clones, though not all of them. The top ten clones hold 4% to 6% of a sample with 140,000 to 150,000 clones, about 93% of them seen once. This specimen was peripheral blood, taken on day 0 of AZD1222 vaccination. The receptors originated from an adult in good health.

This sequence joins TRBV3-1 (or the pseudogene TRBV3-2) and TRBJ1-2; D may be TRBD1 (6 bases). V was cut by 1 base and J by 5 bases, with 11 bases left in between. CDR1 is LGHDT, CDR2 YNNKEL, per germline (reference sequence). This CDR3 has 14 residues. CDR3 in DNA: TGTGCCAGCAGCCAAGTGGCAGGGGTTTATGGCTACACCTTC. It encodes CASSQVAGVYGYTF.

The chain links TRBV19 to TRBJ1-1; no definite D call. Germline V gene data show CDR1 as LNHDA and CDR2 as SQIVND (reference sequence). The CDR3 has 12 amino acids. The germline V and J ends were trimmed by 4 bases and 1 base, with 4 bases remaining between them. The CDR3 spells CASSRGNTEAFF. CDR3 sequence (DNA): TGTGCCAGTAGTAGAGGGAACACTGAAGCTTTCTTT. The complete variable domain, with remaining parts taken from reference TRBV19 and TRBJ1-1, reads DGGITQSPKYLFRKEGQNVTLSCEQNLNHDAMYWYRQDPGQGLRLIYYSQIVNDFQKGDIAEGYSVSREKKESFPLTVTSAQKNPTAFYLCASSRGNTEAFFGQGTRLTVV.

CDR3 in amino acids: CASSVALFGADTQYF. The CDR3 DNA sequence: TGTGCCAGCAGCGTAGCTCTTTTCGGCGCAGATACGCAGTATTTT. The chain is built from TRBV9 and TRBJ2-3; D uncertain. Looked up from germline, CDR1 is SGDLS and CDR2 is YYNGEE. The CDR3 has 15 amino acids. V lost 0 bases and J 4 bases, leaving 12 bases between the germline ends.

CDR3 in amino acids: CASSPTNYGYTF. CDR3 nucleotide sequence: TGTGCCAGCAGTCCGACAAACTATGGCTACACCTTC. The gene calls are TRBV6-2 or TRBV6-3 and TRBJ1-2; unclear D gene. V dropped 5 bases and J dropped 2 bases, with 6 bases sitting between them. Germline V gives CDR1 MNHEY, CDR2 SVGEGT. This CDR3 is built from 12 residues.

The chain recombines TRBV27 with TRBJ2-3, with 7 bases aligning to TRBD2. V was pared by 0 bases and J by 3 bases, with 12 bases of the junction left unmatched. This CDR3 region has 18 residues. Germline values: CDR1 MNHEY, CDR2 SMNVEV (reference sequence). CDR3 loop: CASSLSPGGSSATDTQYF. CDR3 nucleotide sequence: TGTGCCAGCAGTTTATCCCCGGGGGGTAGTTCCGCTACAGATACGCAGTATTTT.

The V gene is TRBV20-1, the J gene TRBJ1-6; 7 positions agree with TRBD1. This CDR3 is built from 14 residues. V shed 3 bases, J shed 9 bases, and the junction held 8 bases outside the gene matches. Germline CDR1 and CDR2: DFQATT and SNEGSKA (reference sequence). In DNA, the CDR3 is TGCAGTGCTAGTGCAGGGGGACGAGTTTCACCCCTCCACTTT. It encodes CSASAGGRVSPLHF.

The chain uses TRBV27 and TRBJ1-3, with a tentative D call TRBD1 (5 bases). The CDR3 is made up of 15 amino acids. With 6 bases removed from V and 3 bases from J, the gap between germline ends came to 15 bases. Germline CDR1 and CDR2: MNHEY and SMNVEV (reference sequence). CDR3 nucleotide sequence: TGTGCCAGCAGCGTGCAGGCGGGGGGTGGAAACACCATATATTTT. Protein product: CASSVQAGGGNTIYF.

The chain has TRBV7-9 and TRBJ2-1; TRBD1 or TRBD2 may be the D gene (5 bases each). V was cut by 5 bases and J by 0 bases, with 14 bases left in between. CDR1 is SEHNR, CDR2 FQNEAQ, per germline (reference sequence). The CDR3 sequence is 16 residues long. The CDR3 region has the DNA TGTGCCAGCAGCGGGGCGGCGGGCGGCTCCTACAATGAGCAGTTCTTC. Translation: CASSGAAGGSYNEQFF.

This rearrangement joins TRBV6-1 to TRBJ2-1, with D possibly being TRBD1 (7 bases). V shed 4 bases and J shed 0 bases, with 13 bases lying between them. Germline CDR1 is MNHNS and CDR2 is SASEGT. The CDR3 totals 16 residues. The CDR3 region is CASSGTGDSSYNEQFF. The CDR3 DNA follows: TGTGCCAGCAGTGGAACGGGGGACAGCTCCTACAATGAGCAGTTCTTC.

The CDR3 DNA follows: TGTGCCAGCGGAATGACAGGTGCTGAAAAACTGTTTTTT. Its translation is CASGMTGAEKLFF. This rearrangement joins TRBV9 to TRBJ1-4, with D possibly being TRBD1 (6 bases). V was cut by 7 bases and J by 7 bases, with 14 bases left in between. Germline CDR1 and CDR2: SGDLS and YYNGEE. This CDR3 spans 13 amino acids.

This chain links TRBV19 with TRBJ2-2; D possibly matches TRBD1 or TRBD2 (5 bases each). V was clipped by 6 bases and J by 6 bases, with 17 bases between them. Germline loops: CDR1 LNHDA, CDR2 SQIVND (reference sequence). The CDR3 totals 15 residues. The CDR3 region is CASRYPGTTPGELFF. In nucleotides, the CDR3 is TGTGCCAGTAGATATCCCGGGACGACGCCCGGGGAGCTGTTTTTT.

V gene TRBV5-1 combines with J gene TRBJ2-2; the D gene could be TRBD1 or TRBD2 (5 bases each). CDR3 size: 16 residues. Trimming took off 1 base at V and 4 bases at J, with 14 bases between the two ends. The germline V gene has CDR1 SGHRS and CDR2 YFSETQ. CDR3 region: CASSLYTGAFTGELFF. As DNA, the CDR3 is TGCGCCAGCAGCTTGTATACCGGGGCCTTCACCGGGGAGCTGTTTTTT. Based on the CDR3 plus reference TRBV5-1 and TRBJ2-2, the full variable domain is KAGVTQTPRYLIKTRGQQVTLSCSPISGHRSVSWYQQTPGQGLQFLFEYFSETQRNKGNFPGRFSGRQFSNSRSEMNVSTLELGDSALYLCASSLYTGAFTGELFFGEGSRLTVL.

This chain's CDR3 is CASNRGEPYEQYF. The CDR3 DNA reads TGTGCCAGCAATCGAGGGGAGCCATACGAGCAGTACTTC. The chain joins TRBV5-6 to TRBJ2-7; D possibly uses TRBD1 or TRBD2 (5 bases each). Trimming stripped 6 bases from V and 4 bases from J, with 14 bases between. Germline CDR1 SGHDT, CDR2 YYEEEE. The CDR3 has 13 amino acids.

J is TRBJ1-3 and V is TRBV10-3; D gene unclear. Germline V CDR1 and CDR2: ENHRY, SYGVKD. The CDR3 length is 12 residues. Trimming left V 3 bases short and J 3 bases short, with 3 bases between. The DNA of the CDR3 is TGTGCCATCAGTGAAAGTGGAAACACCATATATTTT. Its translation is CAISESGNTIYF.

This rearrangement joins TRBV21-1 to TRBJ1-3. TRBV21-1 is flagged as a pseudogene. The CDR3 length is 14 residues. CDR3 loop: CASSKTLTGNTIYF. The CDR3 DNA sequence: TGTGCCAGCAGCAAAACCCTTACGGGAAACACCATATATTTT.

The chain links TRBV19 to TRBJ2-2; D is unclear. Trimming took 6 bases from V and 4 from J, leaving 6 bases between them. Germline CDR1 and CDR2: LNHDA and SQIVND (reference sequence). CDR3 length: 12 residues. DNA of the CDR3: TGTGCCAGTAGCCCAACCACCGGGGAGCTGTTTTTT. Translated, it gives CASSPTTGELFF.

V and J are TRBV9 and TRBJ1-4, with D uncertain. The CDR3 runs to 14 residues. V was pared by 1 base and J by 0 bases, with 4 bases between. The germline CDR1 and CDR2 sequences are SGDLS and YYNGEE. The CDR3 loop is CASSVFSTNEKLFF. As DNA, the CDR3 is TGTGCCAGCAGCGTATTCTCAACTAATGAAAAACTGTTTTTT.

V usage is TRBV7-8 and J usage is TRBJ2-6; 10 bases map to TRBD1. V lost 2 bases to trimming and J lost 4 bases; unmatched junction nucleotides: 11. The germline V gene encodes CDR1 SGHVS and CDR2 FQNEAQ. This CDR3 contains 19 residues. CDR3 DNA: TGTGCCAGCAGCTTAACGACAGGGGGCGCAGTATTGGGGGCCAACGTCCTGACTTTC. Its translation: CASSLTTGGAVLGANVLTF.

V usage is TRBV6-1 and J usage is TRBJ1-6, with 8 bases matching TRBD1. The germline gives CDR1 MNHNS, CDR2 SASEGT. The junction had 7 bases not matched to a gene; V was cut back by 2 bases and J by 7 bases. The CDR3 has 16 amino acids. The DNA for the CDR3 is TGTGCCAGCAGTGAATTGGGGACAGGAGGGAATTCACCCCTCCACTTT. Translated, it gives CASSELGTGGNSPLHF.

The rearrangement uses TRBV5-1 and TRBJ1-4; 10 bases agree with TRBD1. Trimming cost V 0 bases and J 5 bases; bases outside gene matches: 4. The CDR3 spans 16 residues. Per germline, CDR1 SGHRS and CDR2 YFSETQ. CDR3 DNA: TGCGCCAGCAGCTTGGCCCGGACAGGGGGGAATGAAAAACTGTTTTTT. It is translated as CASSLARTGGNEKLFF.

The chain is built from TRBV4-1 and TRBJ1-2; TRBD1 might be the D (6 bases). Trimming cost V 1 base and J 0 bases, with 12 bases left between them. The CDR3 has 16 amino acids. Germline assignment: CDR1 MGHRA and CDR2 YSYEKL. The CDR3 nucleotides read TGCGCCAGCAGCCAAGGTCGAGAGGGGGCTAACTATGGCTACACCTTC. Its translation: CASSQGREGANYGYTF.

The CDR3 nucleotides read TGTGCCAGCACCGAACAGGGCTACGAGCAGTACTTC. As protein: CASTEQGYEQYF. The genes are TRBV7-2 and TRBJ2-7, with D perhaps matching TRBD1 (6 bases). V lost 7 bases and J lost 3, with 10 bases in between. The CDR3 is made up of 12 amino acids. Looked up from germline, CDR1 is SGHTA and CDR2 is FQGNSA.

The chain carries TRBV28 and TRBJ1-5; D unresolved. This CDR3 is built from 16 residues. V lost 8 bases to trimming and J lost 1 base, with 18 bases between them. Per the germline V gene, CDR1 is MDHEN and CDR2 is SYDVKM. The CDR3 coding sequence is TGTGCCAGCGCAAAACAGAAGGCCCGCAGCAATCAGCCCCAGCATTTT. Protein sequence: CASAKQKARSNQPQHF.

The CDR3 here is CSVRGSRGEKLFF. The CDR3 DNA reads as TGCAGCGTCAGGGGTTCGCGGGGTGAAAAACTGTTTTTT. The rearrangement uses TRBV29-1 and TRBJ1-4; D is possibly TRBD1 (6 bases). The CDR3 extends over 13 amino acids. Per the germline V gene, CDR1 is SQVTM and CDR2 is ANQGSEA. Trimming shortened V by 6 bases and J by 7 bases, and 15 bases separated the two germline ends.

The chain combines TRBV5-1 with TRBJ1-2; 8 bases map to TRBD1. V dropped 3 bases and J dropped 8; count of bases not matched to a gene: 12. This CDR3 spans 15 amino acids. The V gene's germline CDR1 is SGHRS and CDR2 YFSETQ. The CDR3 DNA follows: TGCGCCAGCAGCTCCCGGGGGCAGGGGGCGCCCGGCTACACCTTC. Its translation: CASSSRGQGAPGYTF. The full variable domain, rest sourced from reference TRBV5-1 and TRBJ1-2, is KAGVTQTPRYLIKTRGQQVTLSCSPISGHRSVSWYQQTPGQGLQFLFEYFSETQRNKGNFPGRFSGRQFSNSRSEMNVSTLELGDSALYLCASSSRGQGAPGYTFGSGTRLTVV.